Presented here are 20 T cell receptor beta chains from one specimen sequenced in a study of cytomegalovirus exposure and HLA in healthy donors. 60 Vbeta and 13 Jbeta primers were used in PCR. The table came from immunoSEQ multiplex PCR; TCRdb's copy has only in-frame clones and leaves some out. Among some 180,000 clones listed, roughly 77% were seen once. Sample: PBMCs. Source of these receptors: a man aged 40-49 years in good health and CMV-seropositive.

V usage is TRBV15 and J usage is TRBJ2-1; 13 bases agree with TRBD2. V was pared by 0 bases and J by 0 bases, with 5 bases of the junction left unmatched. The V gene's germline CDR1 is LNHNV and CDR2 YYDKDF (reference sequence). CDR3 size: 19 residues. CDR3 sequence: CATSRDLLAGGPSYNEQFF. The CDR3 coding sequence is TGTGCCACCAGCAGAGATCTACTAGCGGGAGGGCCCTCCTACAATGAGCAGTTCTTC.

This clone appeared once. The V and J genes are TRBV7-9 and TRBJ2-3; D is uncertain. Germline CDR1 and CDR2: SEHNR and FQNEAQ (reference sequence). With 5 bases removed from V and 6 bases from J, the gap between germline ends came to 18 bases. The CDR3 has 15 residues. This chain's CDR3 is CASSPRLSPRDTQYF. The CDR3, as DNA: TGTGCCAGCAGCCCCCGCCTGTCACCTCGGGATACGCAGTATTTT.

The chain combines TRBV27 with TRBJ2-3, with 8 bases that match TRBD2. The germline V gene has CDR1 MNHEY and CDR2 SMNVEV (reference sequence). The CDR3 sequence is 15 residues long. The trim removed 4 bases at V and 2 bases at J, leaving 5 bases unmatched. The CDR3 DNA is TGTGCCAGCAGTTCCCTAGCGGGTAACACAGATACGCAGTATTTT. Its translation: CASSSLAGNTDTQYF.

The CDR3 nucleotides read TGTGCCAGCAGCTTAGGGCGGGCAGGGGAATATGGCTACACCTTC. It yields the protein CASSLGRAGEYGYTF. The V and J genes are TRBV7-9 and TRBJ1-2; a weak D match, TRBD1 (6 bases). Germline V gene sequence: CDR1 SEHNR, CDR2 FQNEAQ (reference sequence). CDR3 length: 15 residues. Trimming cost V 1 base and J 5 bases, with 14 bases left between them.

The chain is built from TRBV7-8 and TRBJ2-6; D is unclear. CDR1 and CDR2 (germline): SGHVS, FQNEAQ. Trimming pared 2 bases from V and 2 bases from J, leaving 10 bases between. CDR3 length: 16 amino acids. CDR3 bases: TGTGCCAGCAGCTTAAATCGAGGAACTGGGGCCAACGTCCTGACTTTC. Translated, it gives CASSLNRGTGANVLTF.

The chain joins TRBV9 to TRBJ1-6; a weak D match, TRBD1 (6 bases). Germline CDR1 and CDR2: SGDLS and YYNGEE. Trimming shortened V by 0 bases and J by 6 bases, and 10 bases separated the two germline ends. The CDR3 has 15 residues. The CDR3 nucleotides are TGTGCCAGCAGCGTAGGGTTAGGGGGTAATTCACCCCTCCACTTT. Translation gives CASSVGLGGNSPLHF. Full variable domain (missing parts from reference TRBV9 and TRBJ1-6): DSGVTQTPKHLITATGQRVTLRCSPRSGDLSVYWYQQSLDQGLQFLIQYYNGEERAKGNILERFSAQQFPDLHSELNLSSLELGDSALYFCASSVGLGGNSPLHFGNGTRLTVT.

The J gene is TRBJ2-7, the V gene TRBV4-1; D might be TRBD1 (6 bases). V lost 2 bases and J lost 7, with 15 bases in between. CDR3 length equals 14 residues. The germline CDR1 and CDR2 sequences are MGHRA and YSYEKL. The CDR3 loop reads CASSQITGPREQYF. The CDR3 DNA reads as TGCGCCAGCAGCCAAATCACAGGGCCGCGAGAGCAGTACTTC.

The chain links TRBV28 to TRBJ1-5, with 7 bases fitting TRBD1. CDR3 length: 16 residues. The V gene's germline CDR1 is MDHEN and CDR2 SYDVKM. V trimming: 7 bases; J trimming: 1 base; junction bases outside the gene matches: 10. CDR3 in amino acids: CASKAPGGGSNQPQHF. The CDR3 DNA follows: TGTGCCAGCAAAGCCCCAGGGGGAGGCAGCAATCAGCCCCAGCATTTT.

The V call is TRBV7-2, the J call TRBJ1-4; 9 bases align to TRBD1. Germline V gene lookup returns CDR1 SGHTA and CDR2 FQGNSA. V gave up 4 bases and J gave up 5 bases; unmatched junction bases: 2. The CDR3 has 14 residues. The DNA for the CDR3 is TGTGCCAGCAGCTCCGGGACAGGGAATGAAAAACTGTTTTTT. This gives the protein CASSSGTGNEKLFF.

This clone was seen only once. The chain is built from TRBV10-3 and TRBJ2-1, with D tentatively TRBD2 (6 bases). CDR3 size: 14 residues. The germline CDR1 and CDR2 sequences are ENHRY and SYGVKD. V dropped 6 bases and J dropped 7 bases, with 16 bases sitting between them. CDR3: CAIRASGEGNEQFF. CDR3 nucleotides: TGTGCCATCAGGGCATCGGGAGAAGGAAATGAGCAGTTCTTC.

The CDR3 loop is CASSKTGIGTDTQYF. The CDR3, as DNA: TGCGCCAGCAGCAAGACAGGGATTGGCACAGATACGCAGTATTTT. The chain recombines TRBV5-1 with TRBJ2-3; 7 positions agree with TRBD1. Germline V lookup: CDR1 SGHRS, CDR2 YFSETQ. J lost 1 base, V lost 4 bases, and 6 bases had no gene match. The CDR3 length is 15 residues. Based on the CDR3 plus reference TRBV5-1 and TRBJ2-3, the full variable domain is KAGVTQTPRYLIKTRGQQVTLSCSPISGHRSVSWYQQTPGQGLQFLFEYFSETQRNKGNFPGRFSGRQFSNSRSEMNVSTLELGDSALYLCASSKTGIGTDTQYFGPGTRLTVL.

The chain uses TRBV11-2 and TRBJ2-1; the match to TRBD2 covers 8 bases. V trimming: 5 bases; J trimming: 12 bases; junction bases outside the gene matches: 9. CDR3 length: 13 amino acids. Germline V gene data show CDR1 as SGHAT and CDR2 as FQNNGV. CDR3: CASSRTGLAGQFF. CDR3 nucleotides: TGTGCCAGCAGCCGTACCGGACTAGCTGGGCAGTTCTTC.

The chain joins TRBV7-2 to TRBJ1-3; D is perhaps TRBD1 (5 bases). The germline gives CDR1 SGHTA, CDR2 FQGNSA. The V and J ends lost 5 bases and 4 bases respectively, with 15 bases between them. CDR3 length: 15 amino acids. CDR3 in amino acids: CASSPPAGGGNTIYF. CDR3 nucleotide sequence: TGTGCCAGCAGCCCGCCCGCCGGGGGAGGAAACACCATATATTTT.

J is TRBJ1-1 and V is TRBV7-8, with 8 positions matching TRBD1. CDR3 length: 15 residues. J lost 1 base, V lost 4 bases, and 5 bases had no gene match. CDR1 is SGHVS and CDR2 is FQNEAQ in the germline V gene. CDR3 DNA: TGTGCCAGCAGCTCCCGGACAGGGCCGAACACTGAAGCTTTCTTT. Translated: CASSSRTGPNTEAFF.

The chain uses TRBV18 and TRBJ1-5; TRBD1 aligns across 8 bases. Per the germline V gene, CDR1 is KGHSH and CDR2 is LQKENI. This CDR3 region has 16 residues. Trimming at V came to 3 bases and at J to 2 bases, leaving 6 bases not matched to a gene. Written as DNA, the CDR3 is TGTGCCAGCTCACCTTGGGACAGGTCAGGCAATCAGCCCCAGCATTTT. It specifies CASSPWDRSGNQPQHF.

This rearrangement joins TRBV7-3 to TRBJ2-2; D gene uncertain. V was pared by 5 bases and J by 3 bases, with 10 bases between. Germline V gives CDR1 SGHTA, CDR2 FQGTGA. CDR3 length: 14 residues. CDR3 amino acids: CASSPNPHTGELFF. The DNA of the CDR3 is TGTGCCAGCAGCCCTAATCCCCACACCGGGGAGCTGTTTTTT. The whole variable domain, remainder taken from reference TRBV7-3 and TRBJ2-2, is GAGVSQTPSNKVTEKGKYVELRCDPISGHTALYWYRQSLGQGPEFLIYFQGTGAADDSGLPNDRFFAVRPEGSVSTLKIQRTERGDSAVYLCASSPNPHTGELFFGEGSRLTVL.

The V gene is TRBV10-3, the J gene TRBJ2-7, with 11 positions matching TRBD2. J was trimmed by 4 bases and V by 9 bases; bases with no gene match: 2. CDR1 and CDR2 from the germline V gene are ENHRY and SYGVKD. The CDR3 is 12 residues long. CDR3 in DNA: TGTGCCATTGGGACTAGCGGATACGAGCAGTACTTC. This codes for CAIGTSGYEQYF.

The chain recombines TRBV19 with TRBJ2-3, with a tentative D call TRBD2 (5 bases). In germline, CDR1 is LNHDA, CDR2 SQIVND (reference sequence). The CDR3 extends over 11 amino acids. CDR3 sequence reads: CATKAGDTQYF. The CDR3 DNA sequence: TGTGCAACTAAGGCGGGAGATACGCAGTATTTT.

About this clone itself: The junction and the germline gene differ at one end; a read error may be behind it. The rearrangement uses TRBV7-9 and TRBJ2-7, with D possibly TRBD1 on 6 matching bases. Germline CDR1 reads SEHNR; CDR2 reads FQNEAQ (reference sequence). This CDR3 is 12 amino acids long. The CDR3 region has the DNA TGTTCCAGCAGCGTACAGGGTTACGAGCAGTACTTC. Amino acids: CSSSVQGYEQYF.

V gene TRBV19 combines with J gene TRBJ1-5; perhaps TRBD1 as D (5 bases). CDR1 is LNHDA, CDR2 SQIVND, per germline (reference sequence). Deletions cut 4 bases from V and 4 bases from J, with 11 bases between. The CDR3 sequence is 14 residues long. CDR3 nucleotide sequence: TGTGCCAGTAGTACCCCAGGGATAAATCAGCCCCAGCATTTT. Amino acids: CASSTPGINQPQHF.